This TCR beta chain derives from a study of TIL therapy for anti-PD-1-resistant metastatic lung cancer. Background on the study: Tumors were harvested before any PD-1/PD-L1 blockade. Median patient age was about 50, ranging about 35-85 years. Median tumor mutation burden was 1.5 mutations per megabase.

Time point given: pre-treatment sample, taken before nivolumab and TIL therapy. The CDR3 length is 16 residues. The ends were cut back, 0 bases at V and 5 bases at J, with 16 bases in the middle. CDR1 and CDR2 (germline): SNHLY, FYNNEI. The immunoSEQ assay was v3. Sequencing depth was approximately 1.8 million read pairs for survey level, roughly 4.5-6.5 million for deep. Here immunoSEQ multiplex PCR was the method, and the copy in TCRdb shows in-frame clones only, minus some. The sample records around 59,000 clones, under 75% being singletons. The receptor was isolated from a person aged 25-79 years with non-small cell lung cancer. The starting material was blood, obtained at baseline. V and J are TRBV2 and TRBJ1-1, with D perhaps TRBD1 (5 bases). This CDR3 reads CASSEALGTLGTEAFF. The CDR3 DNA follows: TGTGCCAGCAGTGAAGCTTTGGGGACGCTGGGAACTGAAGCTTTCTTT.